The 19 T cell receptor beta chains presented below share a single source sample, sequenced in a study of blood T cell repertoires in COVID-19. Repertoires were generated with immunoSEQ multiplex PCR, while TCRdb's copy carries only in-frame clones and drops some. Among 260,000 or so clones listed, 80% to 90% were seen once. Sequencing was done on a sample of peripheral blood. These receptors were taken from a woman aged 70-85 years with acute or convalescent COVID-19.

The rearrangement joins TRBV7-9 to TRBJ1-3, with D unclear. Germline CDR1 and CDR2: SEHNR and FQNEAQ (reference sequence). Trimming took 1 base from V and 4 from J, leaving 5 bases between them. The CDR3 sequence is 13 residues long. The CDR3 is CASSLGLGNTIYF. The CDR3 DNA sequence: TGTGCCAGCAGCTTAGGGCTGGGAAACACCATATATTTT.

The J gene is TRBJ1-5, the V gene TRBV28, with unresolved D. Trimming left V 5 bases short and J 4 bases short, with 9 bases between. CDR1 and CDR2 (germline): MDHEN, SYDVKM. CDR3 length equals 13 residues. CDR3 residues: CASSIPGNQPQHF. The CDR3 DNA sequence: TGTGCCAGCAGTATCCCGGGGAATCAGCCCCAGCATTTT.

V and J are TRBV7-8 and TRBJ1-3, with a weak D call TRBD1 (5 bases). V lost 5 bases and J 1 base, leaving 12 bases between the germline ends. Germline lookup yields CDR1 SGHVS and CDR2 FQNEAQ. The CDR3 spans 15 residues. CDR3: CASSPISGSGNTIYF. The CDR3 nucleotides are TGTGCCAGCAGCCCTATATCAGGGTCTGGAAACACCATATATTTT.

The rearrangement uses TRBV5-5 and TRBJ1-2; D is unclear. Per the germline V gene, CDR1 is SGHKS and CDR2 is YYEKEE (reference sequence). This CDR3 region has 15 residues. The V and J ends lost 0 bases and 5 bases respectively, with 14 bases between them. CDR3 nucleotide sequence: TGTGCCAGCAGCTTGGGGAGGGCCCGCTTATATGGCTACACCTTC. As protein: CASSLGRARLYGYTF.

This rearrangement joins TRBV6-5 to TRBJ1-2; tentatively, D is TRBD1 (5 bases). Germline CDR1 reads MNHEY; CDR2 reads SVGAGI. This CDR3 spans 14 amino acids. V lost 10 bases and J 4 bases, leaving 19 bases between the germline ends. CDR3 residues: CAILEDSPGYGYTF. The CDR3 region has the DNA TGTGCCATTCTAGAAGACAGTCCCGGCTATGGCTACACCTTC.

This chain connects TRBV5-4 to TRBJ2-1; TRBD1 might be the D (6 bases). The CDR3 totals 15 residues. Per germline, CDR1 SGHNT and CDR2 YYREEE (reference sequence). V lost 4 bases and J 3 bases, leaving 14 bases between the germline ends. In DNA form, the CDR3 reads TGTGCCAGCAGCCCACCAACAGGGAACTACAATGAGCAGTTCTTC. This encodes CASSPPTGNYNEQFF. The full variable domain, its missing parts supplied by reference TRBV5-4 and TRBJ2-1, is ETGVTQSPTHLIKTRGQQVTLRCSSQSGHNTVSWYQQALGQGPQFIFQYYREEENGRGNFPPRFSGLQFPNYSSELNVNALELDDSALYLCASSPPTGNYNEQFFGPGTRLTVL.

This chain joins TRBV28 and TRBJ1-1; D is unresolved. Per germline, CDR1 MDHEN and CDR2 SYDVKM. The CDR3 covers 14 residues. V lost 3 bases, J lost 3 bases, and 11 bases lay in between. Here the CDR3 DNA reads TGTGCCAGCAGTTTTATAGAATTCTACACTGAAGCTTTCTTT. It specifies CASSFIEFYTEAFF.

The chain joins TRBV10-1 to TRBJ1-1; unclear D gene. The CDR3 loop spans 13 amino acids. Trimming took off 2 bases at V and 0 bases at J, with 4 bases between the two ends. Germline values: CDR1 WNHNN, CDR2 SYGVQD (reference sequence). This CDR3 is CASSETVNTEAFF. The CDR3 DNA sequence: TGCGCCAGCAGTGAGACGGTGAACACTGAAGCTTTCTTT.

The chain is built from TRBV6-5 and TRBJ2-7; 9 positions agree with TRBD1. The ends lost 0 bases at V and 5 bases at J; junction bases unmatched: 5. The CDR3 runs 15 residues. Per the germline V gene, CDR1 is MNHEY and CDR2 is SVGAGI. CDR3 sequence: CASSYSPDRGHEQYF. CDR3 DNA sequence: TGTGCCAGCAGTTACTCGCCGGACAGGGGTCACGAGCAGTACTTC.

The chain carries TRBV10-2 and TRBJ1-2, with a weak D call TRBD1 (5 bases). The CDR3 runs 15 residues. The germline CDR1 and CDR2 sequences are WSHSY and SAAADI. V lost 0 bases, J lost 4 bases, and 12 bases lay in between. The DNA of the CDR3 is TGCGCCAGCAGTGAGTCAATGGGGGGGAGCTATGGCTACACCTTC. Amino acids: CASSESMGGSYGYTF.

The chain recombines TRBV5-6 with TRBJ2-3; 7 bases map to TRBD2. CDR1 and CDR2 from the germline V gene are SGHDT and YYEEEE. With 0 bases clipped from V and 4 bases from J, the junction kept 2 bases outside the gene matches. The CDR3 totals 14 residues. CDR3 nucleotide sequence: TGTGCCAGCAGCTTGGGTGGGGGGGCAGATACGCAGTATTTT. Encoded protein: CASSLGGGADTQYF.

This clone was detected only a few times. The chain uses TRBV5-1 and TRBJ1-2; no clear D gene. Germline V gene sequence: CDR1 SGHRS, CDR2 YFSETQ. The CDR3 runs 14 residues. Trimming pared 3 bases from V and 3 bases from J, leaving 12 bases between. CDR3 in amino acids: CASSSSTADYGYTF. DNA of the CDR3: TGCGCCAGCAGCTCTTCTACAGCAGACTATGGCTACACCTTC.

This sequence joins TRBV7-2 and TRBJ1-6, with TRBD1 matching over 10 bases. Trimming removed 3 bases from V and 9 bases from J; junction bases left unmatched: 14. CDR1 and CDR2 from the germline V gene are SGHTA and FQGNSA. The CDR3 covers 18 residues. CDR3 nucleotide sequence: TGTGCCAGCAGCTTTTTCGAAAATCCGGGACAGGGGTTTTCACCCCTCCACTTT. Translated: CASSFFENPGQGFSPLHF.

The chain employs TRBV10-1 and TRBJ2-3, with 9 bases identical to TRBD1. The CDR3 is 16 amino acids. The V gene end was trimmed by 2 bases and the J gene end by 5 bases; junction bases not matched to a gene: 8. Germline V gene data show CDR1 as WNHNN and CDR2 as SYGVQD (reference sequence). CDR3 region: CASSESVDRGGDTQYF. CDR3 nucleotide sequence: TGCGCCAGCAGTGAGAGTGTGGACAGGGGAGGAGATACGCAGTATTTT.

This chain connects TRBV9 to TRBJ1-4, with D hard to call. CDR3 length: 13 residues. Germline CDR1 reads SGDLS; CDR2 reads YYNGEE. V lost 7 bases and J 2 bases, leaving 9 bases between the germline ends. The CDR3 is CASAGSTNEKLFF. CDR3 sequence (DNA): TGTGCCAGCGCCGGGTCCACTAATGAAAAACTGTTTTTT.

This clone was picked up one time. The V and J genes are TRBV3-1 (or the pseudogene TRBV3-2) and TRBJ2-2, with 9 bases identical to TRBD2. Looked up from germline, CDR1 is LGHDT and CDR2 is YNNKEL (reference sequence). V shed 2 bases, J shed 2 bases, and the junction held 6 bases outside the gene matches. The CDR3 is 17 amino acids. CDR3 sequence: CASSQLGTSHNTGELFF. The CDR3 bases are TGTGCCAGCAGCCAATTAGGGACTAGCCATAACACCGGGGAGCTGTTTTTT.

The V call is TRBV4-2, the J call TRBJ1-2, with 9 bases lining up with TRBD1. Per germline, CDR1 LGHNA and CDR2 YNFKEQ. This CDR3 has 16 amino acids. After removal of 0 bases from V and 4 bases from J, the junction contained 6 bases not matched to a gene. CDR3 residues: CASSQDADRGPYGYTF. In DNA form, the CDR3 reads TGTGCCAGCAGCCAAGATGCGGACAGGGGACCCTATGGCTACACCTTC.

This clone has more than one count but fewer than ten. Other DNA sequences in this specimen translate into the identical CDR3. V gene TRBV7-8 combines with J gene TRBJ1-2, with D possibly TRBD1 on 6 matching bases. Germline CDR1 reads SGHVS; CDR2 reads FQNEAQ. The CDR3 loop spans 13 amino acids. Trimming pared 1 base from V and 6 bases from J, leaving 9 bases between. CDR3 sequence: CASSLVRGNGYTF. As DNA, the CDR3 is TGTGCCAGCAGCTTAGTCAGGGGTAATGGCTACACCTTC.

The rearrangement uses TRBV6-5 and TRBJ2-7; 11 bases agree with TRBD1. Germline-derived CDR1 and CDR2 are MNHEY and SVGAGI. With V trimmed by 5 bases and J by 3 bases, 6 bases remained unmatched. CDR3 length: 15 residues. Here the CDR3 DNA reads TGTGCCAGCAGTCATACTGGGACAGGGGGCTACGAGCAGTACTTC. This gives the protein CASSHTGTGGYEQYF.